This T cell receptor beta chain was profiled in a study of blood T cells in healthy people across ages (dated by TCRdb to the mid-2010s). Study-wide context: In model experiments, roughly one uniquely barcoded TCR beta cDNA molecule per two T cells was captured by template switching. To track age-related changes in TCR beta repertoire diversity, the study relied on deep sequencing normalized with unique cDNA molecular identifiers. Using the same blood draw, the study looked at two additional independent replicas of 1 million unique cDNA reads for two donors, one aged 18 to 30 and the other aged 80 or older. To avoid experimental bias, donors of different ages were distributed randomly across sequencing lanes. Donors were grouped into four age groups: young (average approximately 16 years), middle-aged (39), aged (around 56) and long-lived (about 82).

About this clonotype: Its specific antigen is unknown. The sample holds no much larger clone one base away, and base qualities are not on file.

What the research found in general, with its limitations: Bulk unsorted PBMC profiling prevented conclusive comparison of naive and antigen-experienced compartments. Because the CMV infection status of the donors was unknown, age-related changes in expanded clonotypes may potentially have been confounded. There was a strong correlation between observed TCR beta diversity and the percentage of naive T cells measured by flow cytometry. Compared with the aged group, the long-lived group had more naive CD4+ T cells, fewer expanded clones and increased TCR diversity, suggesting age selection. As age increased, observed TCR beta diversity per million T cells dropped in a roughly linear way, and a significant reduction was already evident by age 40. Estimates of total diversity based on one million sequenced T cells were regarded as lower bounds and as underestimates.

Library generation was performed with 5' RACE. These reads were obtained on an Illumina HiSeq 2500. The second PCR ran for roughly 7 to 11 cycles and used a J-beta primer mix along with a sample-barcoded 5' primer. A template-switch 5' adaptor carrying 12 random nucleotides introduced a unique molecular identifier onto each TCR beta cDNA molecule. Each sample yielded at least 2.5 million CDR3-containing paired-end reads. First-strand cDNA synthesis was performed from all RNA using the Mint cDNA synthesis kit, with priming by a TRBC-specific oligonucleotide. All cDNA was treated with uracil-DNA glycosylase and then went through a first 18-cycle PCR with the universal primers M1SS and BC2_uni_R. In the paper's pipeline: Each sample was normalized by randomly selecting 1 million high-quality reads, each carrying a distinct molecular identifier. Reads with shared molecular identifiers were discarded instead of being binned into consensus sequences. MiTCR, run with a Q25 quality threshold and the strictest error-elimination algorithm, handled CDR3 identification, clonotype clustering and error correction. A nonparametric unseen species model with Euler transformation was used to estimate a lower bound on total TCR beta diversity. Using fastp trimming at Q25 and MiXCR clonotype assembly, TCRdb reanalyzed the public sequencing data and kept in-frame beta chains. Rows with one shared CDR3 protein collapse into an entry with the most common genes and DNA. TCRdb, rather than the study authors, made the V and J calls. This sample has 1.5 million to 2 million distinct CDR3 sequences in its table, and about 50% of those were observed once. Jointly, the top ten make up over 2% of the sample.

Donors were approximately 42 systemically healthy Caucasian individuals from Russia aged roughly 6 to 95 years. Each donor gave around 9.5 milliliters of peripheral blood, collected into EDTA-treated Vacutainer tubes. Ficoll-Paque density-gradient centrifugation was used to isolate PBMCs, with at least 6 million per sample. Trizol reagent was used to extract total RNA from the PBMCs, yielding at least 5.5 micrograms per sample. Naive CD45RAhigh/CD27high T cell percentages were measured by flow cytometry on a PBMC aliquot from every donor. Sample: blood. The receptor's source is a woman between 35 and 50 years old in good health.

CDR3 sequence: CASNRQGAYRETQYF. The DNA is TGTGCCAGCAATCGACAGGGGGCTTATAGAGAGACCCAGTACTTC. The rearranged segments are TRBV6-1 and TRBJ2-4, with TRBD1 matching 10 junction bases. The J call may be in error: the DNA end matches TRBJ2-5 better. In the germline V gene, CDR1 corresponds to MNHNS and CDR2 to SASEGT. From cysteine to phenylalanine, the CDR3 is 15 amino acids long. Only the CDR3 DNA stays, 45 bases, in frame from base 1.